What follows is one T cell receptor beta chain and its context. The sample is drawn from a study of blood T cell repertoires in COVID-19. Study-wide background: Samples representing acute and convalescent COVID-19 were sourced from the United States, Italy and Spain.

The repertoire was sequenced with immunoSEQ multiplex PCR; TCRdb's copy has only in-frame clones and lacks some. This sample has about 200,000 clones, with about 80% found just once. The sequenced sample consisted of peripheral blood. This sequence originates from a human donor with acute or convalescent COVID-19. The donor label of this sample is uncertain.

The CDR3 protein is CAPLRVYSYEQYF. The CDR3 DNA reads as TGCGCCCCCCTCAGGGTATACTCCTACGAGCAGTACTTC. The rearrangement joins TRBV23-1 to TRBJ2-7, with D possibly being TRBD1 (5 bases). TRBV23-1 is identified as an open reading frame with a role that is uncertain. CDR3 size: 13 residues. Trimming stripped 11 bases from V and 0 bases from J, with 14 bases between.